In this sample, the clone carrying this TCR beta chain turned up many times. Its antigen is unknown. Germline V gives CDR1 DFQATT, CDR2 SNEGSKA (reference sequence). There are 15 residues in the CDR3. The junction had 5 bases not matched to a gene; V was cut back by 4 bases and J by 4 bases. It was RNA transcripts that yielded the amplified TCR beta CDR3 regions. Initially, a first-round RT-PCR of the TCR CDR3 employed the HTBI primer set. One entry per CDR3 protein results from TCRdb running MiXCR on the multiplex PCR reads. The sample records about 640,000 distinct CDR3 sequences, roughly 15% being singletons. These data are taken from a study of T cells in Graves' hyperthyroidism and ophthalmopathy. Whole-study results and caveats: Most expanded thyroid clonotypes above 0.001 also appeared in blood.

Not enrolled were patients with uncontrolled infection, other autoimmune disease, pregnancy or lactation. Orbital computed tomography, thyroid ultrasound, serum thyroxine and TRAb, and clinical symptoms together informed the diagnoses. A roughly 9.3 ml volume of fresh peripheral blood provided the PBMCs. This chain links TRBV20-1 with TRBJ2-1; 12 bases align to TRBD2. Sequencing input: blood. This TCR was recovered from a woman in her forties or fifties with Graves' ophthalmopathy. In DNA form, the CDR3 reads TGCAGTGCTACCCCGACTAGCGGGGGATACAATGAGCAGTTCTTC. Protein: CSATPTSGGYNEQFF.